What follows are 16 T cell receptor beta chains derived from one specimen sequenced in a study of shared clonotypes between healthy human individuals. Sequencing used immunoSEQ multiplex PCR; TCRdb keeps in-frame clones, though not all of them. Counted here are about 2.3 million clones, 85% to 95% occurring once; the ten biggest clones make up 0.37%. Sequenced sample: naive CD4+ T cells from PBMCs. The sample's subset: CD45RA+ positively selected. All receptors derive from a man aged 18-30 years in good health. Some clones in this sample may be carry-over from other donors' samples.

The chain couples TRBV5-1 to TRBJ1-1; D remains unclear. V was trimmed by 4 bases and J by 4 bases, leaving 17 bases between them. The germline V gene encodes CDR1 SGHRS and CDR2 YFSETQ. CDR3 length equals 15 residues. For the CDR3, the DNA is TGCGCCAGCAGCAAACCGGACCCCCAGCGCACTGAAGCTTTCTTT. Amino acid sequence: CASSKPDPQRTEAFF.

The rearrangement links TRBV29-1 to TRBJ2-2, with 11 bases that match TRBD2. The CDR3 length is 14 residues. Germline V gives CDR1 SQVTM, CDR2 ANQGSEA. V trimming: 6 bases; J trimming: 7 bases; junction bases outside the gene matches: 7. The CDR3 DNA follows: TGCAGCGTGGTTTTAGCGGGAGGGTTCGGGGAGCTGTTTTTT. Its protein is CSVVLAGGFGELFF.

Concerning this clone: Other nucleotide sequences in the sample specify the same CDR3. This chain joins TRBV6-4 and TRBJ2-2; 8 nucleotides match TRBD2. The CDR3 consists of 14 residues. The germline V gene encodes CDR1 MRHNA and CDR2 SNTAGT. Trimming removed 4 bases from V and 5 bases from J; junction bases left unmatched: 3. This chain's CDR3 is CASSALAGTGELFF. The CDR3 DNA follows: TGTGCCAGCAGTGCCTTAGCGGGAACCGGGGAGCTGTTTTTT.

Remarks on this clone: This specimen includes other DNA sequences encoding the same CDR3. In nucleotides, the CDR3 is TGTGCCAGCAGTTACTCGATTTCCACGGATACGCAGTATTTT. It specifies CASSYSISTDTQYF. The chain joins TRBV6-6 to TRBJ2-3, with D unresolved. The length of the CDR3 is 14 residues. Per germline, CDR1 MNHNY and CDR2 SVGAGI (reference sequence). V was clipped by 0 bases and J by 6 bases, with 10 bases between them.

The chain is built from TRBV29-1 and TRBJ1-5; perhaps TRBD1 as D (5 bases). V was clipped by 4 bases and J by 3 bases, with 10 bases between them. The CDR3 is 13 amino acids. Germline CDR1 SQVTM, CDR2 ANQGSEA. CDR3: CSVGWGPNQPQHF. The CDR3 DNA reads as TGCAGCGTTGGGTGGGGACCCAATCAGCCCCAGCATTTT.

The chain has TRBV28 and TRBJ2-7; D is tentatively TRBD1 or TRBD2 (6 bases each). The V gene's germline CDR1 is MDHEN and CDR2 SYDVKM. The CDR3 length is 14 residues. V dropped 5 bases and J dropped 3 bases, with 14 bases sitting between them. The CDR3 reads CASSGGPGGYEQYF. The DNA of the CDR3 is TGTGCCAGCAGTGGGGGGCCTGGGGGCTACGAGCAGTACTTC.

The chain links TRBV5-4 to TRBJ1-1, with D perhaps TRBD1 (6 bases). The V gene lost 4 bases and the J gene lost 5 bases, with 15 bases spanning the gap. CDR1 is SGHNT, CDR2 YYREEE, per germline (reference sequence). This CDR3 contains 14 residues. CDR3 nucleotide sequence: TGTGCCAGCAGCCTCTCTACAGGGTATACTGAAGCTTTCTTT. Its protein product is CASSLSTGYTEAFF.

The chain combines TRBV4-1 with TRBJ2-6, with a possible D match to TRBD1 (6 bases). Germline V gene sequence: CDR1 MGHRA, CDR2 YSYEKL. V lost 1 base, J lost 1 base, and 11 bases lay in between. CDR3 length: 17 amino acids. CDR3 bases: TGCGCCAGCAGCCAAGGAGTCAGGGGTTCTGGGGCCAACGTCCTGACTTTC. Translated, it gives CASSQGVRGSGANVLTF.

This chain links TRBV10-3 with TRBJ1-1; the match to TRBD1 covers 9 bases. From germline, CDR1 is ENHRY and CDR2 SYGVKD. The trim removed 2 bases at V and 11 bases at J, leaving 9 bases unmatched. The length of the CDR3 is 14 residues. The CDR3 region is CAISETGGASTAFF. The CDR3 DNA reads TGTGCCATCAGTGAGACAGGGGGCGCCTCCACCGCTTTCTTT.

This clone has just one count. The chain has TRBV14 and TRBJ2-7; D gene ambiguous. CDR1 is SGHDN, CDR2 FVKESK, per germline. The CDR3 spans 16 residues. V was clipped by 4 bases and J by 0 bases, with 16 bases between them. CDR3 loop: CASSRYPGLDSYEQYF. The CDR3 bases are TGTGCCAGCAGCCGATACCCGGGTCTAGACTCCTACGAGCAGTACTTC.

V and J are TRBV28 and TRBJ2-3; D is possibly TRBD2 (6 bases). Deletions cut 7 bases from V and 4 bases from J, with 15 bases between. This CDR3 spans 14 amino acids. CDR1 is MDHEN, CDR2 SYDVKM, per germline. Here the CDR3 reads CASTEGGTADTQYF. The CDR3 DNA follows: TGTGCCAGCACTGAAGGCGGGACCGCAGATACGCAGTATTTT.

This clone is a singleton in its sample. The rearrangement links TRBV5-1 to TRBJ2-7, with 7 bases that match TRBD1. The CDR3 has 13 residues. V shed 4 bases and J 0 bases; nucleotides not matched to a gene: 1. CDR1 and CDR2 (germline): SGHRS, YFSETQ. CDR3 protein: CASSDRASYEQYF. In nucleotides, the CDR3 is TGCGCCAGCAGCGACAGGGCCTCCTACGAGCAGTACTTC.

This clone was observed a single time. This chain links TRBV11-2 with TRBJ2-1; D uncertain. Germline V gene sequence: CDR1 SGHAT, CDR2 FQNNGV. Trimming took off 4 bases at V and 4 bases at J, with 11 bases between the two ends. The CDR3 extends over 14 amino acids. The CDR3 bases are TGTGCCAGCAGCTCCGCTGGAACTTACAATGAGCAGTTCTTC. This sequence encodes CASSSAGTYNEQFF.

The chain combines TRBV7-6 with TRBJ1-1; D perhaps matches TRBD1 (5 bases). Germline V CDR1 and CDR2: SGHVS, FNYEAQ. The CDR3 consists of 17 residues. V lost 1 base to trimming and J lost 3 bases, with 18 bases between them. CDR3 DNA: TGTGCCAGCAGCTTAGGAAGTGGGGCAGGGTCGGACACTGAAGCTTTCTTT. Translating it yields CASSLGSGAGSDTEAFF.

This chain joins TRBV7-2 and TRBJ2-1; D ambiguous. Germline CDR1 reads SGHTA; CDR2 reads FQGNSA. The V end lost 4 bases, the J end lost 3 bases, and 7 bases lay between the germline ends. The CDR3 extends over 13 amino acids. CDR3 in amino acids: CASSSANYNEQFF. The DNA for the CDR3 is TGTGCCAGCAGCTCGGCTAACTACAATGAGCAGTTCTTC. The full variable domain, completed using reference TRBV7-2 and TRBJ2-1, is GAGVSQSPSNKVTEKGKDVELRCDPISGHTALYWYRQSLGQGLEFLIYFQGNSAPDKSGLPSDRFSAERTGGSVSTLTIQRTQQEDSAVYLCASSSANYNEQFFGPGTRLTVL.

Details on this clone: The same CDR3 arises from other DNA sequences in this sample as well. The chain links TRBV18 to TRBJ2-5; D call uncertain. In germline, CDR1 is KGHSH, CDR2 LQKENI. The CDR3 loop spans 13 amino acids. V was pared by 3 bases and J by 4 bases, with 9 bases between. The CDR3 region has the DNA TGTGCCAGCTCACCTGGGGTGCGAGAGACCCAGTACTTC. This encodes CASSPGVRETQYF.